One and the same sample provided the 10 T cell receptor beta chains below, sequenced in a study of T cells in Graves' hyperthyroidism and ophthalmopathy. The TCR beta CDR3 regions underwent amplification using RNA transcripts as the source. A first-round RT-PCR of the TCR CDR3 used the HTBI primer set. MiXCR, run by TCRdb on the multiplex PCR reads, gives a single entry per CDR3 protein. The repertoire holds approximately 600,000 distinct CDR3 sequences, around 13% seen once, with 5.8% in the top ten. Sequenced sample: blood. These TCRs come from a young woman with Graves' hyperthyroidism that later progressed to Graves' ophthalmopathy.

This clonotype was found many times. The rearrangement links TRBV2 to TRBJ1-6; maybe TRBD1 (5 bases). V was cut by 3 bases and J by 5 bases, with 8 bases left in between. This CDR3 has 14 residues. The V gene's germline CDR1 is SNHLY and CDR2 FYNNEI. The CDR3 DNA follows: TGTGCCAGCAGTGAGGGCAGGGATAATTCACCCCTCCACTTT. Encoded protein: CASSEGRDNSPLHF.

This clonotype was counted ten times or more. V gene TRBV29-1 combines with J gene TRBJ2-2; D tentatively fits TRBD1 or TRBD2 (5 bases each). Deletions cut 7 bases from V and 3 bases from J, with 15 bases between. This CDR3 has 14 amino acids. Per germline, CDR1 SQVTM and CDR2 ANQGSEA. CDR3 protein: CSAPGTPDTGELFF. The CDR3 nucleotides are TGCAGCGCGCCAGGGACGCCGGACACCGGGGAGCTGTTTTTT.

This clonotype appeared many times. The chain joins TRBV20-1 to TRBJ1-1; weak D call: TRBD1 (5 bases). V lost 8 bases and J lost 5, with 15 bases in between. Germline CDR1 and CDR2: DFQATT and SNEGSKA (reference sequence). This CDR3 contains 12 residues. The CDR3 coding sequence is TGCAGTTTTTTCCGCCAGGGAACTGAAGCTTTCTTT. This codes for CSFFRQGTEAFF.

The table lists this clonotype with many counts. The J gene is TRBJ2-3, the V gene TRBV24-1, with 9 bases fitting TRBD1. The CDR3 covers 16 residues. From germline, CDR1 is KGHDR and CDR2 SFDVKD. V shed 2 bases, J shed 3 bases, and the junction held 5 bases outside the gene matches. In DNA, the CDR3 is TGTGCCACCAGTGATTCGGGGACAGGGTTTACAGATACGCAGTATTTT. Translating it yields CATSDSGTGFTDTQYF.

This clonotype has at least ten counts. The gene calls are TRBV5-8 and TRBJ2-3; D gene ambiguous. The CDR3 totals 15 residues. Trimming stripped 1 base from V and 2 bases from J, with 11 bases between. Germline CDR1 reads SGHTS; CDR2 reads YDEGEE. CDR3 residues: CASSLWGSSTDTQYF. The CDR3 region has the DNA TGTGCCAGCAGCTTGTGGGGATCCTCCACAGATACGCAGTATTTT.

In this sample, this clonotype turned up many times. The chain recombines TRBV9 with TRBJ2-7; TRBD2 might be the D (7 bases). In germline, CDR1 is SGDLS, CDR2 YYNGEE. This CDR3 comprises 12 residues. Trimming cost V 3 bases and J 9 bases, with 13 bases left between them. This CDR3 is CASSEGEGTQYF. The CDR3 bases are TGTGCCAGCAGCGAGGGGGAGGGGACGCAGTACTTC.

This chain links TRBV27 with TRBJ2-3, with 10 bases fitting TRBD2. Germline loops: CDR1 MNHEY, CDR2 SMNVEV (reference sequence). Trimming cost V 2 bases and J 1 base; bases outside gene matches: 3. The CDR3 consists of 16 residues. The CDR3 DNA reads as TGTGCCAGCAGTTTAGCTAGCGGGAGTGGCACAGATACGCAGTATTTT. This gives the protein CASSLASGSGTDTQYF.

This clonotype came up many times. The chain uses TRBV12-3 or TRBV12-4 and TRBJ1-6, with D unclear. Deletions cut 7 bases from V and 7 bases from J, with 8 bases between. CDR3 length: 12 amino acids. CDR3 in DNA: TGTGCCAGCAAAATGCTCAATTCACCCCTCCACTTT. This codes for CASKMLNSPLHF.

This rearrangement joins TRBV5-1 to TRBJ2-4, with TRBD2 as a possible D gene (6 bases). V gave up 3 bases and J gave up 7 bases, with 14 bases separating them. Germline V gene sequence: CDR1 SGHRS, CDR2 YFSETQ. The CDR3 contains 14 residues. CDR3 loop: CASSSNTGLNIQYF. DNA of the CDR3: TGCGCCAGCAGCTCCAACACGGGACTGAACATTCAGTACTTC.

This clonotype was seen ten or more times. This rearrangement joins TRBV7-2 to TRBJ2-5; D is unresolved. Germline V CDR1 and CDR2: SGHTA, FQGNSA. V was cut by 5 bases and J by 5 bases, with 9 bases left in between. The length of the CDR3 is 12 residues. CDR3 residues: CASSRSRETQYF. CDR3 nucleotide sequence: TGTGCCAGCAGCCGGAGTAGGGAGACCCAGTACTTC.